This T cell receptor beta chain comes out of a study of post-analysis software for immune sequencing data. Findings of the study overall: The F measure placed samples prepared in the same batch into strongly shared clusters. Significantly decreased normalized Chao1 diversity was recorded for multiple sclerosis patients relative to controls. Patients showed TRBV5-6, TRBV5-1 and TRBV20-1 among about five TRBV segments more frequent than in controls.

Carried by the TCR beta cDNA libraries were unique molecular identifiers. TCRdb recomputed calls from the PCR reads with MiXCR, one row per CDR3 protein. The sample comprises some 690,000 distinct CDR3 sequences, around 60% of which are singletons, and around 11% rests with the top ten. This CDR3 is built from 13 residues. V shed 6 bases and J shed 2 bases, with 10 bases lying between them. Germline CDR1 and CDR2: MNHNS and SASEGT. Of note for this clonotype: The antigen is undetermined.

V and J are TRBV6-1 and TRBJ2-5; tentative D call: TRBD1 (5 bases). What was sequenced was blood. This clonotype was sampled from a girl aged 2 to 10 with multiple sclerosis. Here the CDR3 reads CASSGDSQETQYF. In nucleotides, the CDR3 is TGTGCCAGCAGCGGCGACAGTCAAGAGACCCAGTACTTC.